This paragraph covers one T cell receptor beta chain sequence. In the authors' methods: Estimation of nucleated cell counts relied on the amplification of reference gene primers. This table comes from immunoSEQ multiplex PCR, and its TCRdb copy is limited to in-frame clones, with some not included. The DNA gave D and trimming, while V, J and clone size come from that table. Found here are approximately 280,000 clones, roughly nine tenths of them singletons; the top ten hold roughly 2.1%. This specimen belongs to a study of blood T cell repertoires in COVID-19. Study details: Specimens from acute and convalescent COVID-19 originated in the United States, Italy and Spain. PBMCs, B-cell-depleted T cells, or T cells were the source of the cDNA or gDNA that made up the material.

The CDR3 is 13 residues long. The V gene lost 7 bases and the J gene lost 2 bases, with 9 bases spanning the gap. Germline values: CDR1 SNHLY, CDR2 FYNNEI. The rearrangement joins TRBV2 to TRBJ1-5; no clear D gene. What was sequenced was peripheral blood. The receptor's source is a man aged 50 to 59 with acute or convalescent COVID-19. CDR3 in DNA: TGTGCCAGCAATGGCCGGGGCAATCAGCCCCAGCATTTT. Its translation: CASNGRGNQPQHF.